Included here is one T cell receptor beta chain sequence, with context. This clonotype was picked up a small number of times. Its antigen has not been determined. No per-base quality is available; no much larger clone lies one base away. These data belong to a study of early T cells in non-severe SARS-CoV-2 infection (dated by TCRdb to about 2021). Some background on the complete study: Because TCR sequencing was done on bulk RNA from unsorted whole blood, the alpha and beta chains could not be paired. Study-wide conclusions, independent of this receptor: VDJdb matching was skewed toward anti-spike CD8 responses and likely underestimated virus-specific expansions by missing private and CD4 specificities.

Set within a cohort of healthcare workers in London, UK, this nested case-control study involved weekly PCR testing of nasopharyngeal swabs along with blood sampling. Between 23 and 31 March 2020, the week of the UK lockdown, healthcare workers were enrolled and then followed up weekly for as long as 16 weeks. Receptor libraries were prepared by 5' RACE. The instrument given in TCRdb is NextSeq 500. To correct for sequencing error and PCR bias, the TCR library protocol tagged individual cDNA molecules with unique molecular identifiers. TCR alpha and beta chains were both sequenced, and the abundances of alpha and beta sequences in each sample were closely correlated with each other. On the authors' methods: Decombinator V4 was used to annotate the V gene, J gene and CDR3 of the TCR sequences. TCRs were defined as expanded if a significant change between any two time points was detected under a Poisson model with p below 0.0001. TCR abundances were normalised to the total number of TCRs sequenced per sample and were expressed as counts per million. A search of VDJdb, accessed on 1 November 2021, was run for TCRs annotated to CMV, EBV and SARS-CoV-2, with TCRs annotated for multiple antigens excluded. TCRdb reworked the public reads: Q25 trimming with fastp, MiXCR clone assembly, productive beta chains retained. Rows are combined by CDR3 protein, so each entry shows the most common genes and DNA. The V and J calls and clone size are TCRdb's, not the authors'. The sample has 70,000 to 95,000 distinct CDR3 sequences on record, about 14% of them singletons. The top ten clonotypes cover roughly 11% of the sample.

This receptor was obtained from an adult who was a healthcare worker with PCR-confirmed SARS-CoV-2 infection or an uninfected control (not recorded which). The sequenced sample consisted of whole blood.

CDR3 protein: CASSPTGGYEKLFF. Here is the DNA: TGTGCCAGCAGCCCGACGGGGGGCTATGAAAAACTGTTTTTT. This receptor chain uses TRBV9 and TRBJ1-4; TRBD1 is possibly the D segment (6 matching bases). V is reduced by 4 bases and J by 6 bases, leaving a spacing of 13 bases between them. CDR3 length: 14 amino acids, cysteine to phenylalanine. Solely the CDR3 DNA is kept, with 42 bases framed from the first base. Via the germline V gene, CDR1 is SGDLS and CDR2 YYNGEE.